This entry lists 26 T cell receptor beta chains sequenced from one sample in a study of CD8+CD57+ T cells in acquired aplastic anemia. TCR beta VDJ combinations and CDR3 sequences were profiled from genomic DNA. Via MiXCR, TCRdb re-called the reads, giving one row per CDR3 protein. The sample yields some 290,000 distinct CDR3 sequences, approximately 55% seen once. The sequenced sample consisted of sorted CD4+, CD8+, or CD8+CD57+ T cells (not recorded which) from PBMCs. Receptors originate from a human donor with severe aplastic anemia or a healthy control (not recorded which).

Notes on this clonotype: Mismatch with germline at one junction end may stem from a read error. This chain connects TRBV9 to TRBJ2-7; 7 positions match TRBD2. Germline CDR1 and CDR2: SGDLS and YYNGEE. This CDR3 comprises 12 residues. The CDR3 bases are TGTACCAGCGGGGTCAGACCCTACGAGCAGTACTTC. Translated, it gives CTSGVRPYEQYF.

A remark on this clonotype: A much larger clone is a single base away; this may be a read error. This chain uses TRBV25-1 with TRBJ1-1, with D possibly being TRBD1 (5 bases). The CDR3 is 13 residues long. V lost 6 bases and J 5 bases, leaving 13 bases between the germline ends. In germline, CDR1 is MGHDK, CDR2 SYGVNS. CDR3: CASSYRIETEAFF. The CDR3 nucleotides are TGTGCCAGCAGCTACAGGATAGAAACTGAAGCTTTCTTT.

This clonotype was counted at least ten times. V gene TRBV5-8 combines with J gene TRBJ2-7, with D tentatively TRBD1 or TRBD2 (6 bases each). Trimming stripped 3 bases from V and 2 bases from J, with 21 bases between. The CDR3 has 17 residues. Looked up from germline, CDR1 is SGHTS and CDR2 is YDEGEE. The CDR3 sequence: CASSSKNWRGTAYEQYF. In DNA, the CDR3 is TGTGCCAGCAGCTCCAAAAACTGGAGGGGGACTGCCTACGAGCAGTACTTC.

This clonotype appeared many times. This chain links TRBV5-1 with TRBJ1-1; no clear D gene. The CDR3 has 14 amino acids. V lost 6 bases, J lost 1 base, and 13 bases lay in between. Germline lookup yields CDR1 SGHRS and CDR2 YFSETQ. CDR3 loop: CASTAGGTNTEAFF. The CDR3 region has the DNA TGCGCCAGCACGGCGGGAGGTACGAACACTGAAGCTTTCTTT.

The table lists this clonotype with many counts. CDR3 bases: TGTGCCAGCAGTTCACAACTCCGGGGGGGCCTAAGGGAGCAGTACTTC. Translation gives CASSSQLRGGLREQYF. This sequence joins TRBV6-2 or TRBV6-3 and TRBJ2-7; 8 nucleotides align to TRBD2. The CDR3 loop spans 16 amino acids. Unmatched junction bases numbered 15, after V lost 4 bases and J lost 7 bases. CDR1 is MNHEY, CDR2 SVGEGT, per germline.

The chain links TRBV20-1 to TRBJ2-5; 8 bases match TRBD2. With V trimmed by 1 base and J by 2 bases, 9 bases remained unmatched. In germline, CDR1 is DFQATT, CDR2 SNEGSKA (reference sequence). There are 16 residues in the CDR3. DNA of the CDR3: TGCAGTGCTAGAGCAGGTAGCGGGGACCTACAAGAGACCCAGTACTTC. Translated, it gives CSARAGSGDLQETQYF.

This clonotype was seen many times. One junction end does not reproduce the germline sequence, and a read error may be involved. The chain recombines TRBV5-1 with TRBJ2-5; D may correspond to TRBD1 or TRBD2 (5 bases each). Germline lookup yields CDR1 SGHRS and CDR2 YFSETQ. This CDR3 has 13 amino acids. The CDR3 coding sequence is TGTGCCAGCAGCGGAGGTGGGGGAGAGACCCAGTACTTC. Amino acids: CASSGGGGETQYF. Complete variable domain (other parts from reference TRBV5-1 and TRBJ2-5): KAGVTQTPRYLIKTRGQQVTLSCSPISGHRSVSWYQQTPGQGLQFLFEYFSETQRNKGNFPGRFSGRQFSNSRSEMNVSTLELGDSALYLCASSGGGGETQYFGPGTRLLVL.

This clonotype has only one observation. The chain has TRBV4-2 and TRBJ1-2; D is uncertain. The CDR3 length is 14 residues. Germline CDR1 reads LGHNA; CDR2 reads YNFKEQ. The V gene lost 1 base and the J gene lost 6 bases, with 12 bases spanning the gap. This chain's CDR3 is CASSQGGSGDGYTF. CDR3 DNA sequence: TGTGCCAGCAGCCAAGGAGGCAGTGGCGATGGCTACACCTTC.

In the case of this clonotype: A much larger clone sits a single nucleotide away, making a read error possible. The chain carries TRBV10-3 and TRBJ2-5; TRBD1 or TRBD2 may be the D gene (6 bases each). The germline gives CDR1 ENHRY, CDR2 SYGVKD. The length of the CDR3 is 14 residues. Trimming took 5 bases from V and 4 from J, leaving 14 bases between them. The CDR3 DNA follows: TGTGCCATCAGTTGGGGGGCCCTTGTAGAGACCCAGTACTTC. It yields the protein CAISWGALVETQYF.

The chain employs TRBV13 and TRBJ2-5, with TRBD2 identical over 14 bases. The trim removed 4 bases at V and 5 bases at J, leaving 6 bases unmatched. The CDR3 is made up of 16 amino acids. The germline V gene encodes CDR1 PRHDT and CDR2 FYEKMQ (reference sequence). Written as DNA, the CDR3 is TGTGCCAGCAGCTCACGACTAGCGGGGGGGCTCGAGACCCAGTACTTC. Protein: CASSSRLAGGLETQYF.

This clonotype came up a few times. V and J are TRBV19 and TRBJ1-6; a weak D match, TRBD1 (6 bases). Trimming pared 10 bases from V and 12 bases from J, leaving 16 bases between. Germline lookup yields CDR1 LNHDA and CDR2 SQIVND (reference sequence). This CDR3 contains 12 residues. The CDR3 region is CATSGGLEPLHF. CDR3 DNA sequence: TGTGCCACCTCCGGGGGGCTCGAACCCCTCCACTTT.

This clonotype was seen more than once but under ten times. The V gene is TRBV10-1, the J gene TRBJ2-1, with TRBD1 identical over 10 bases. Germline V CDR1 and CDR2: WNHNN, SYGVQD (reference sequence). The CDR3 spans 16 residues. With 2 bases clipped from V and 4 bases from J, the junction kept 5 bases outside the gene matches. The CDR3 DNA reads as TGCGCCAGCAGTGAGCAGACAGGGGGCGCTTACAATGAGCAGTTCTTC. This gives the protein CASSEQTGGAYNEQFF.

This clonotype occurred many times. J is TRBJ2-5 and V is TRBV9; 8 bases are shared with TRBD1. CDR3 length: 14 amino acids. J was trimmed by 2 bases and V by 4 bases; bases with no gene match: 4. Germline CDR1 SGDLS, CDR2 YYNGEE. The CDR3 DNA reads as TGTGCCAGCAGCCCCCGACAGGGGCAAGAGACCCAGTACTTC. Its protein product is CASSPRQGQETQYF.

In its sample, this clonotype was seen many times. The chain carries TRBV4-2 and TRBJ1-1, with 7 nucleotides matching TRBD1. The V and J ends lost 4 bases and 3 bases, in that order; junction bases with no gene match: 14. The CDR3 runs to 17 residues. Germline values: CDR1 LGHNA, CDR2 YNFKEQ. Written as DNA, the CDR3 is TGTGCCAGCAGCCCCCGGGGGGGGCAGGGGGTTGACACTGAAGCTTTCTTT. Encoded protein: CASSPRGGQGVDTEAFF.

This rearrangement joins TRBV7-8 to TRBJ2-7, with TRBD2 matching over 10 bases. CDR1 is SGHVS, CDR2 FQNEAQ, per germline. CDR3 length: 16 amino acids. V lost 5 bases and J lost 4; bases outside the gene matches: 11. The CDR3 nucleotides are TGTGCCAGCAGCATCATAAGCGGGGGGGCCGCGTACGAGCAGTACTTC. It codes for CASSIISGGAAYEQYF.

There are many counts of this clonotype. This sequence joins TRBV7-9 and TRBJ1-5, with D possibly being TRBD1 (5 bases). The CDR3 loop spans 14 amino acids. Germline V CDR1 and CDR2: SEHNR, FQNEAQ (reference sequence). The V and J ends lost 0 bases and 5 bases respectively, with 8 bases between them. The CDR3 region is CASSLAGADQPQHF. The CDR3, as DNA: TGTGCCAGCAGCTTAGCTGGGGCCGATCAGCCCCAGCATTTT.

The J gene is TRBJ1-1, the V gene TRBV7-2; possible D gene TRBD1, 5 bases. From germline, CDR1 is SGHTA and CDR2 FQGNSA. The V and J ends lost 1 base and 7 bases respectively, with 16 bases between them. This CDR3 contains 15 residues. The CDR3 here is CASSLGLAGRGEAFF. The CDR3 DNA reads as TGTGCCAGCAGCTTAGGTCTAGCGGGGAGGGGTGAAGCTTTCTTT.

The chain carries TRBV29-1 and TRBJ1-1; the D is unclear. Trimming removed 0 bases at V and 5 bases at J, with 10 bases between. The CDR3 is 13 amino acids. Looked up from germline, CDR1 is SQVTM and CDR2 is ANQGSEA. In DNA, the CDR3 is TGCAGCGTTGAAGAGGATCCCAGGACTGAAGCTTTCTTT. This codes for CSVEEDPRTEAFF.

The V call is TRBV2, the J call TRBJ2-3, with D maybe TRBD1 (6 bases). The ends were cut back, 6 bases at V and 0 bases at J, with 13 bases in the middle. CDR3 length: 15 amino acids. Germline V gene sequence: CDR1 SNHLY, CDR2 FYNNEI. This CDR3 reads CASRGIRGSTDTQYF. CDR3 in DNA: TGTGCCAGCAGAGGGATCAGGGGAAGCACAGATACGCAGTATTTT.

A remark on this clonotype: One end of the junction fails to match germline, which may point to a read error. The genes are TRBV12-5 and TRBJ2-1; possibly TRBD2 for D (5 bases). CDR1 and CDR2 from the germline V gene are LGHNT and FRNRAP. The CDR3 runs to 18 residues. The CDR3 spells CASGLVIRSLRGYNEQSF. The CDR3 DNA follows: TGTGCTAGTGGTTTGGTAATCAGGTCCCTACGAGGGTACAATGAGCAGTCCTTC.

CDR3 nucleotide sequence: TGCAGTGCTAGTGTACTAGCGGGGGGGAGTGAGCAGTATTTT. Residues: CSASVLAGGSEQYF. The chain joins TRBV20-1 to TRBJ2-3; 13 nucleotides match TRBD2. Trimming removed 3 bases from V and 11 bases from J; junction bases left unmatched: 8. CDR3 size: 14 residues. The germline gives CDR1 DFQATT, CDR2 SNEGSKA (reference sequence).

The chain combines TRBV5-1 with TRBJ1-4; TRBD1 agrees at 10 bases. CDR1 and CDR2 from the germline V gene are SGHRS and YFSETQ. V was pared by 5 bases and J by 4 bases, with 5 bases of the junction left unmatched. This CDR3 has 15 residues. The CDR3 nucleotides are TGCGCCAGCAGTTCGACAGGGGGCCTTAATGAAAAACTGTTTTTT. It translates to CASSSTGGLNEKLFF.

CDR3 protein: CASSSPHGVFDEQFF. The DNA of the CDR3 is TGTGCCAGCAGCTCCCCCCACGGGGTTTTCGATGAGCAGTTCTTC. The chain has TRBV7-6 and TRBJ2-1; weak D call: TRBD2 (5 bases). Germline assignment: CDR1 SGHVS and CDR2 FNYEAQ. V was clipped by 4 bases and J by 8 bases, with 18 bases between them. The CDR3 loop spans 15 amino acids.

J is TRBJ2-1 and V is TRBV2; 8 positions match TRBD2. The CDR3 totals 12 residues. The germline V gene encodes CDR1 SNHLY and CDR2 FYNNEI. The V segment lost 6 bases and the J segment 9 bases; nucleotides outside the gene matches: 4. The CDR3 is CASSSGGAEQFF. CDR3 sequence (DNA): TGTGCCAGCAGCTCGGGGGGGGCTGAGCAGTTCTTC.

CDR3 sequence reads: CAIRGQGDETQYF. DNA of the CDR3: TGTGCCATCAGGGGGCAGGGAGACGAGACCCAGTACTTC. The chain joins TRBV10-3 to TRBJ2-5, with D perhaps TRBD1 or TRBD2 (5 bases each). The ends were cut back, 6 bases at V and 5 bases at J, with 13 bases in the middle. Germline V gene data show CDR1 as ENHRY and CDR2 as SYGVKD. This CDR3 is 13 amino acids long.

Written as DNA, the CDR3 is TGTGCCATCATCAAACAGGGGGGCTATGGCTACACCTTC. Protein product: CAIIKQGGYGYTF. The chain is built from TRBV10-3 and TRBJ1-2, with 8 bases identical to TRBD1. The germline V gene encodes CDR1 ENHRY and CDR2 SYGVKD. The CDR3 spans 13 residues. V lost 7 bases and J lost 4; bases outside the gene matches: 5.